Below are 8 T cell receptor beta chains sequenced from a single sample in a study of blood T cell repertoires in COVID-19. Here immunoSEQ multiplex PCR was the method, and the copy in TCRdb shows in-frame clones only, minus some. The table records roughly 40,000 clones, approximately 90% of them present only once. The sample comprised peripheral blood. The source of these receptors is a man aged 50-59 years with active COVID-19.

This clone was detected only once. V is TRBV5-1 and J is TRBJ2-7; D gene ambiguous. This CDR3 is 15 amino acids long. CDR1 and CDR2 (germline): SGHRS, YFSETQ. Trimming took 0 bases from V and 2 from J, leaving 12 bases between them. The CDR3: CASSLGSRKAYEQYF. CDR3 nucleotide sequence: TGCGCCAGCAGCTTGGGTTCTAGAAAGGCCTACGAGCAGTACTTC.

The rearrangement joins TRBV20-1 to TRBJ1-2; tentative D call: TRBD1 (5 bases). There are 11 residues in the CDR3. Trimming took 6 bases from V and 7 from J, leaving 12 bases between them. Looked up from germline, CDR1 is DFQATT and CDR2 is SNEGSKA (reference sequence). The CDR3 bases are TGCAGTGCCTTAAGACAGTTTGGCTACACCTTC. Protein sequence: CSALRQFGYTF.

The V call is TRBV5-1, the J call TRBJ2-1; 16 bases match TRBD2. This CDR3 spans 18 amino acids. The junction had 5 bases not matched to a gene; V was cut back by 3 bases and J by 2 bases. Per the germline V gene, CDR1 is SGHRS and CDR2 is YFSETQ. The CDR3 sequence: CASSSGTSGRAAYNEQFF. CDR3 in DNA: TGCGCCAGCAGCTCCGGGACTAGCGGGAGGGCCGCCTACAATGAGCAGTTCTTC.

The chain couples TRBV6-5 to TRBJ1-1; TRBD1 agrees at 7 bases. The CDR3 extends over 15 amino acids. In germline, CDR1 is MNHEY, CDR2 SVGAGI. The V segment lost 7 bases and the J segment 3 bases; nucleotides outside the gene matches: 11. This CDR3 is CASMPGTAGDTEAFF. The CDR3 DNA reads as TGTGCCAGCATGCCCGGGACAGCGGGCGACACTGAAGCTTTCTTT.

The chain links TRBV28 to TRBJ1-2, with 8 nucleotides matching TRBD1. The CDR3 runs to 13 residues. The V gene's germline CDR1 is MDHEN and CDR2 SYDVKM. V was pared by 4 bases and J by 3 bases, with 1 base of the junction left unmatched. The CDR3, as DNA: TGTGCCAGCAGTTCAGGGGGCTACTATGGCTACACCTTC. Its protein is CASSSGGYYGYTF.

The rearrangement joins TRBV2 to TRBJ2-1; 7 bases are a match to TRBD1. CDR1 and CDR2 (germline): SNHLY, FYNNEI. The CDR3 has 16 amino acids. V was pared by 6 bases and J by 2 bases, with 10 bases of the junction left unmatched. The DNA for the CDR3 is TGTGCCAGCAGGCGAACCAGGGGGAATGCCTACAATGAGCAGTTCTTC. Translation: CASRRTRGNAYNEQFF. The full variable domain, completed using reference TRBV2 and TRBJ2-1, is EPEVTQTPSHQVTQMGQEVILRCVPISNHLYFYWYRQILGQKVEFLVSFYNNEISEKSEIFDDQFSVERPDGSNFTLKIRSTKLEDSAMYFCASRRTRGNAYNEQFFGPGTRLTVL.

CDR3 protein: CATSRAFAAASGNTIYF. CDR3 DNA sequence: TGTGCCACCAGCAGAGCGTTCGCGGCAGCCTCTGGAAACACCATATATTTT. The V and J genes are TRBV15 and TRBJ1-3; no clear D. This CDR3 region has 17 residues. V lost 1 base, J lost 0 bases, and 13 bases lay in between. Per the germline V gene, CDR1 is LNHNV and CDR2 is YYDKDF (reference sequence).

The rearrangement links TRBV28 to TRBJ2-1, with 9 bases aligning to TRBD2. From germline, CDR1 is MDHEN and CDR2 SYDVKM. The V gene end was trimmed by 2 bases and the J gene end by 8 bases; junction bases not matched to a gene: 7. The CDR3 length is 15 residues. CDR3: CASSLVASGKDEQFF. The CDR3 nucleotides are TGTGCCAGCAGTTTAGTGGCTAGCGGGAAGGATGAGCAGTTCTTC.